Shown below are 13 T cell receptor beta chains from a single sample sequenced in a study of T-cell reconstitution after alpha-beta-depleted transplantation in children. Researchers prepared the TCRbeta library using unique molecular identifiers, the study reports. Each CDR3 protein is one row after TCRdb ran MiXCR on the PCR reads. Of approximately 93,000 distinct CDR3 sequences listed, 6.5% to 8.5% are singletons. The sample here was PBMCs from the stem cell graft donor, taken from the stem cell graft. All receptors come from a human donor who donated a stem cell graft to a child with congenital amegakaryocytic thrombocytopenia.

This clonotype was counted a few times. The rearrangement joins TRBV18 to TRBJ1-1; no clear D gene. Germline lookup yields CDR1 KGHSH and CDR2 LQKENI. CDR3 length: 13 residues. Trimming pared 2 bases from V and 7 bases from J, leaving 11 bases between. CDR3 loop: CASSPNRNDEAFF. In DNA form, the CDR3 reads TGTGCCAGCTCACCAAATAGGAACGATGAAGCTTTCTTT. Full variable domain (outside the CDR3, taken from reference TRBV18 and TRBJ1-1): NAGVMQNPRHLVRRRGQEARLRCSPMKGHSHVYWYRQLPEEGLKFMVYLQKENIIDESGMPKERFSAEFPKEGPSILRIQQVVRGDSAAYFCASSPNRNDEAFFGQGTRLTVV.

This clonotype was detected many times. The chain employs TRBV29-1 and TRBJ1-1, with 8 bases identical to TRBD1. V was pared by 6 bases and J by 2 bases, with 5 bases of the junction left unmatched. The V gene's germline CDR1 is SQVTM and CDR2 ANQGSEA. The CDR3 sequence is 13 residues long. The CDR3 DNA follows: TGCAGCGTGGCCGGACAGGGTAACACTGAAGCTTTCTTT. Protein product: CSVAGQGNTEAFF.

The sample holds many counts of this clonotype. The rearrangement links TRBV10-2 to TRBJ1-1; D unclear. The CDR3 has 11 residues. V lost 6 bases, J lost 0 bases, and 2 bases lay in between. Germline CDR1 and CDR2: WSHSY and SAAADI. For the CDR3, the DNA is TGCGCCAGCAGATTGAACACTGAAGCTTTCTTT. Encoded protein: CASRLNTEAFF.

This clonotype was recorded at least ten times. The DNA for the CDR3 is TGTGCCAGCAGCCCGAGGGGGGCAGGAATAATCAATGAGCAGTTCTTC. Protein sequence: CASSPRGAGIINEQFF. The J gene is TRBJ2-1, the V gene TRBV28; D is possibly TRBD1 or TRBD2 (6 bases each). The V end lost 6 bases, the J end lost 6 bases, and 21 bases lay between the germline ends. Germline V gene sequence: CDR1 MDHEN, CDR2 SYDVKM. The CDR3 runs to 16 residues. Full variable domain (outside the CDR3, taken from reference TRBV28 and TRBJ2-1): DVKVTQSSRYLVKRTGEKVFLECVQDMDHENMFWYRQDPGLGLRLIYFSYDVKMKEKGDIPEGYSVSREKKERFSLILESASTNQTSMYLCASSPRGAGIINEQFFGPGTRLTVL.

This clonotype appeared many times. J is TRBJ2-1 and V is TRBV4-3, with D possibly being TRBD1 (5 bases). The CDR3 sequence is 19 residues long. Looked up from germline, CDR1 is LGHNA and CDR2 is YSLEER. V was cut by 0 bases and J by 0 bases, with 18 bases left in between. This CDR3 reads CASSQDYTPGLASYNEQFF. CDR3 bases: TGCGCCAGCAGCCAAGATTATACCCCAGGGTTGGCCTCCTACAATGAGCAGTTCTTC.

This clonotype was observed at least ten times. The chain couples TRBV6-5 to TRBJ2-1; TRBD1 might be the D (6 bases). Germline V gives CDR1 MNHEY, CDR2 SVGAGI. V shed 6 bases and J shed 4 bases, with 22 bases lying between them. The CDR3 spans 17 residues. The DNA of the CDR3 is TGTGCCAGCAGGCGGGCCGCTGGGACACGGATTTACAATGAGCAGTTCTTC. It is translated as CASRRAAGTRIYNEQFF.

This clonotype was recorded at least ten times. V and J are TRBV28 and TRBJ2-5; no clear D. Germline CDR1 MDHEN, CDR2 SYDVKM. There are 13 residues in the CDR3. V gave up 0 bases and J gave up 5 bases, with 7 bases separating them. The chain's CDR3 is CASSLWGAETQYF. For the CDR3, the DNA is TGTGCCAGCAGTTTATGGGGTGCGGAGACCCAGTACTTC.

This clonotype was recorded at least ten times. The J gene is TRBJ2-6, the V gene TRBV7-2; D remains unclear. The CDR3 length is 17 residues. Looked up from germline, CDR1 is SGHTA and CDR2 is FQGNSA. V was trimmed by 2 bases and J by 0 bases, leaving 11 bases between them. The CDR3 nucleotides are TGTGCCAGCAGCTTAATGCGAGAGAGCTCTGGGGCCAACGTCCTGACTTTC. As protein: CASSLMRESSGANVLTF. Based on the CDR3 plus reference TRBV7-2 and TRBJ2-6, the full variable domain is GAGVSQSPSNKVTEKGKDVELRCDPISGHTALYWYRQSLGQGLEFLIYFQGNSAPDKSGLPSDRFSAERTGGSVSTLTIQRTQQEDSAVYLCASSLMRESSGANVLTFGAGSRLTVL.

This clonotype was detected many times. The CDR3 loop is CASSQGVRAGANVLTF. CDR3 sequence (DNA): TGTGCCAGCAGCCAAGGGGTAAGGGCTGGGGCCAACGTCCTGACTTTC. The chain couples TRBV3-1 to TRBJ2-6; unclear D gene. The CDR3 is made up of 16 amino acids. Trimming removed 1 base at V and 2 bases at J, with 9 bases between. Germline V gene lookup returns CDR1 LGHDT and CDR2 YNNKEL (reference sequence).

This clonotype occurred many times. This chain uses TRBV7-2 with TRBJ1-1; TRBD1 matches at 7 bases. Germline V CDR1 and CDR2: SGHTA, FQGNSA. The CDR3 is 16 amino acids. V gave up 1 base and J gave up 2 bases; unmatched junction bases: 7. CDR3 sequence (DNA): TGTGCCAGCAGCTTAGTGGGAAACAGGGGCAACACTGAAGCTTTCTTT. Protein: CASSLVGNRGNTEAFF.

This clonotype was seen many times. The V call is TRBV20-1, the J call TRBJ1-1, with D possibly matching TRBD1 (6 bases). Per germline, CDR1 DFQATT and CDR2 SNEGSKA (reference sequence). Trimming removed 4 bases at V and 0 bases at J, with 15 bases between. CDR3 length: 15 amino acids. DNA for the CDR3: TGCAGTGCTACGCACAGGGCGGGGATGAACACTGAAGCTTTCTTT. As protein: CSATHRAGMNTEAFF.

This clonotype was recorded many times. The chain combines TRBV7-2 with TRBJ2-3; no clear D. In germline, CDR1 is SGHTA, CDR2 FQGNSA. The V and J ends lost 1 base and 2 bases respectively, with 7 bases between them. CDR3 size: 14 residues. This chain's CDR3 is CASSLGLVTDTQYF. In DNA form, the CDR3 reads TGTGCCAGCAGCTTAGGGCTAGTCACAGATACGCAGTATTTT.

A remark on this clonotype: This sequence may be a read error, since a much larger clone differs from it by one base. This CDR3 reads CAISESGQGIYVQYF. The CDR3 DNA is TGTGCCATCAGTGAGTCGGGACAGGGGATCTACGTGCAGTACTTC. The chain has TRBV10-3 and TRBJ2-7; 10 bases are a match to TRBD1. From germline, CDR1 is ENHRY and CDR2 SYGVKD. The length of the CDR3 is 15 residues.